The 4 T cell receptor beta chains reported below all come from one sample, sequenced in a study of T-cell reconstitution after alpha-beta-depleted transplantation in children (dated by TCRdb to about 2016). The sample's treatment or condition label, decoded: allogeneic hematopoietic cell transplantation with graft depleted of TCRalphabeta T cells and CD19 B cells. Library prep was done by PCR. The sequencing machine was an Illumina HiSeq 2500. TCR library preparation used molecular barcoding, with unique molecular identifiers applied to normalize quantification of the TCRbeta repertoire. The public reads were reprocessed in TCRdb via fastp at Q25 and MiXCR, keeping in-frame beta chains. Duplicate CDR3 protein sequences are folded into a single record with the most common DNA and genes. This sample comprises 780,000 or so distinct CDR3 sequences, approximately 15% of them detected only once. The top ten clonotypes cover around 5.3% of the sample.

This specimen consisted of PBMCs, mostly from graft donor cells, obtained 360 days after TCRalphabeta/CD19-depleted stem cell transplant. The receptors stem from a male patient aged 5 to 17 who had a stem cell transplant for acute lymphoblastic leukemia, so the T cells may come from the graft donor.

This clonotype has a handful of counts. CDR3 protein: CASFVGGWDTQYF. Written as DNA, the CDR3 is TGTGCCAGTTTTGTGGGGGGGTGGGATACGCAGTATTTT. This chain joins TRBV12-3 or TRBV12-4 and TRBJ2-3; 7 positions match TRBD2. This CDR3 comprises 13 residues. With V trimmed by 9 bases and J by 6 bases, 9 bases remained unmatched.

This clonotype was counted only a few times. The chain employs TRBV4-2 and TRBJ1-1; 8 nucleotides align to TRBD1. The CDR3 totals 15 residues. Germline CDR1 and CDR2: LGHNA and YNFKEQ. After removal of 1 base from V and 1 base from J, the junction contained 2 bases not matched to a gene. CDR3 protein: CASSQADRGNTEAFF. The CDR3 DNA is TGTGCCAGCAGCCAAGCCGACAGGGGGAACACTGAAGCTTTCTTT.

V and J are TRBV14 and TRBJ1-1; D is unresolved. The length of the CDR3 is 11 residues. V was cut by 7 bases and J by 8 bases, with 11 bases left in between. Germline loops: CDR1 SGHDN, CDR2 FVKESK. This CDR3 is CASIWGREAFF. The CDR3 DNA follows: TGTGCCAGCATATGGGGTCGAGAAGCTTTCTTT.

A few counts support this clonotype. The chain uses TRBV6-2 or TRBV6-3 and TRBJ2-3, with TRBD2 matching 7 bases. With 6 bases clipped from V and 4 bases from J, the junction kept 4 bases outside the gene matches. Per germline, CDR1 MNHEY and CDR2 SVGEGT. The length of the CDR3 is 13 residues. The CDR3 loop is CASSLAEADTQYF. As DNA, the CDR3 is TGTGCCAGCAGCCTAGCGGAGGCAGATACGCAGTATTTT.